The sequence of this T cell receptor beta chain was determined in a study of breast tumors, draining lymph nodes, adjacent tissues. Axillary draining lymph nodes of breast cancer patients supplied the node samples. The ends were cut back, 5 bases at V and 7 bases at J, with 18 bases in the middle. The germline CDR1 and CDR2 sequences are SGHNT and YENEEA. The CDR3 is 15 amino acids. Study observations and caveats: Tumor repertoires ranked between lymph nodes and nontumor tissue in diversity, with V and J gene preferences.

Each CDR3 protein is one row after TCRdb ran MiXCR on the multiplex PCR reads. The sample shows some 150,000 distinct CDR3 sequences, around 20% of them seen only once. About this clonotype itself: Its antigen is unknown.

The TCR originated in a female donor with breast cancer. Some clones in this sample may be carry-over from other donors' samples. The sample was axillary lymph node tissue. The rearrangement joins TRBV11-3 to TRBJ2-1; TRBD2 is a possible D gene (5 bases). The CDR3 is CASSPEGSRRNEQFF. The DNA of the CDR3 is TGTGCCAGCAGCCCCGAAGGGTCGAGGAGGAATGAGCAGTTCTTC.